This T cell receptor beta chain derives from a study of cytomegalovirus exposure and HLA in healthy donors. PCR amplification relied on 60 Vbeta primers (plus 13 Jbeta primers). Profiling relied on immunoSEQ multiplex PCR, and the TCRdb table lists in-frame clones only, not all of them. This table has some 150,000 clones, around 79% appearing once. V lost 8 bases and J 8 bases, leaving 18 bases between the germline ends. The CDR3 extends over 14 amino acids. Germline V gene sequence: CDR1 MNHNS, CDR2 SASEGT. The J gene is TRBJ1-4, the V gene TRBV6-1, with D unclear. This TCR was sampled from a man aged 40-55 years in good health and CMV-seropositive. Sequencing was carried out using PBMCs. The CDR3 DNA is TGTGCCAGCGGTCGGGAGCCCAGAAGGGAAAAACTGTTTTTT. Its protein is CASGREPRREKLFF.